This T cell receptor beta chain was profiled in a study of blood T cell repertoires in COVID-19. Across the study: From the United States, Italy and Spain came samples of acute and convalescent COVID-19. From T cells, B-cell-depleted T cells, or PBMCs came the material, which was cDNA or gDNA.

Germline CDR1 SEHNR, CDR2 FQNEAQ (reference sequence). The CDR3 spans 16 residues. V shed 2 bases, J shed 5 bases, and the junction held 6 bases outside the gene matches. This clone was detected only once. Source study methods: Reference gene primer amplification gave nucleated cell count estimates. Sequenced by immunoSEQ multiplex PCR; TCRdb stores in-frame clones only, minus some. D and trimming were read from the DNA, whereas the V and J calls and clone size are those reported in that table. The data show roughly 140,000 clones, under 85% seen once. The TCR originated in a human donor in a cohort sampled during active COVID-19. The gene calls are TRBV7-9 and TRBJ2-3; 11 bases agree with TRBD2. The specimen was peripheral blood. The CDR3 loop reads CASSLNSGGAGDTQYF. The CDR3 bases are TGTGCCAGCAGCTTAAATAGCGGGGGGGCCGGAGATACGCAGTATTTT.